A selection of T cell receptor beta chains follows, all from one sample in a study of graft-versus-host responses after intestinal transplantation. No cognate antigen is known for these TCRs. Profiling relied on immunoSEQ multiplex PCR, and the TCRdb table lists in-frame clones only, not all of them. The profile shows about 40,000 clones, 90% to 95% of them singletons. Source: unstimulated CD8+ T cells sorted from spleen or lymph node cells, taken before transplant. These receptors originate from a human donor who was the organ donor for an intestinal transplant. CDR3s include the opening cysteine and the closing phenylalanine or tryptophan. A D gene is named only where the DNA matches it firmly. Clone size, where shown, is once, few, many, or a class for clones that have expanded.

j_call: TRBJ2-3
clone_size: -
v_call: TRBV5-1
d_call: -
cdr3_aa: CASSSPSVGHTDTQYF
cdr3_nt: TGCGCCAGCAGCTCCCCATCGGTGGGCCACACAGATACGCAGTATTTT

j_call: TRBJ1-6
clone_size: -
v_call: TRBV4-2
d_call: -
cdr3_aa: CASSQDRREYSPLHF
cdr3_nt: TGTGCCAGCAGCCAAGATAGGAGGGAGTATTCACCCCTCCACTTT

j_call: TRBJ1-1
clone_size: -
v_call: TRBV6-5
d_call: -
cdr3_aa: CASSRTGRGDPEAFF
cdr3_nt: TGTGCCAGCAGTAGAACAGGGCGGGGGGACCCTGAAGCTTTCTTT

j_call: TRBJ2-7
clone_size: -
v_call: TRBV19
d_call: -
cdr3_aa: CASSFRGSYEQYF
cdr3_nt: TGTGCCAGTAGTTTCCGGGGTTCCTACGAGCAGTACTTC

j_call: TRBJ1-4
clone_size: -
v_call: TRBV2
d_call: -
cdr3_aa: CASSDLGAYEKLFF
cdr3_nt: TGTGCCAGCAGTGACTTGGGGGCGTATGAAAAACTGTTTTTT

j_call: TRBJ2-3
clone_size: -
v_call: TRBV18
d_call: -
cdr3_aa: CASGEWSTDTQYF
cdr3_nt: TGTGCCAGCGGGGAATGGAGCACAGATACGCAGTATTTT

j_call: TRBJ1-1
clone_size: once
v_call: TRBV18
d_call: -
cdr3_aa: CASSFLSGQYPEAFF
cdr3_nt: TGTGCCAGCTCATTCCTCTCGGGCCAGTACCCTGAAGCTTTCTTT

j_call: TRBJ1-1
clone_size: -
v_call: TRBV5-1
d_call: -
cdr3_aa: CASGPGGTEAFF
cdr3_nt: TGCGCCAGCGGACCTGGGGGCACTGAAGCTTTCTTT

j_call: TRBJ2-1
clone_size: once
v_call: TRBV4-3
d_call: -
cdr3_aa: CASSQLTDPNEQFF
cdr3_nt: TGCGCCAGCAGCCAACTGACGGACCCGAATGAGCAGTTCTTC

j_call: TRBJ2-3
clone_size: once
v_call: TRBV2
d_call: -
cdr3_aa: CASSDRALRTTDTQYF
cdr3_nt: TGTGCCAGCAGTGACAGGGCCCTAAGAACCACAGATACGCAGTATTTT

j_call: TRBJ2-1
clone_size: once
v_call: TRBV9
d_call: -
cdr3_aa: CASSVHGSSEQFF
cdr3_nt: TGTGCCAGCAGCGTACATGGGTCTAGCGAGCAGTTCTTC

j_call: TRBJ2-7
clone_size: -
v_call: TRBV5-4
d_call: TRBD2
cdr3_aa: CASSSYGGDYEQYF
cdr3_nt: TGTGCCAGCAGCTCCTACGGGGGGGACTACGAGCAGTACTTC

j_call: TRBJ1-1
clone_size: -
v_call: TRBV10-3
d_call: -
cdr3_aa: CAIRLRGSAEAFF
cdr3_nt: TGTGCCATCAGACTCAGGGGTTCGGCTGAAGCTTTCTTT

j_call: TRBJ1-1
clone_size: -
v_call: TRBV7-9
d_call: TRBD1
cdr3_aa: CASSPGGNTEAFF
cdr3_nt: TGTGCCAGCAGTCCAGGGGGGAACACTGAAGCTTTCTTT

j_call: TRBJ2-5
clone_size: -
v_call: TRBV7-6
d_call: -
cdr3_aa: CASSLVPDASDGGETQYF
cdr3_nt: TGTGCCAGCAGCTTAGTCCCCGACGCCAGCGATGGCGGTGAGACCCAGTACTTC

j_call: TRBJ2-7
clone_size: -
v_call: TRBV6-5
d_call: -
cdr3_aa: CASTQRGISYEQYF
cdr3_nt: TGTGCCAGCACCCAAAGGGGAATCTCCTACGAGCAGTACTTC

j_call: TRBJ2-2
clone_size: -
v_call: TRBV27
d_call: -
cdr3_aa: CASSKTYTGELFF
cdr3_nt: TGTGCCAGCAGTAAGACCTACACCGGGGAGCTGTTTTTT

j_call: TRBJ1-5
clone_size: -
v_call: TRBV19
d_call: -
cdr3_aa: CASSISQGGWQPQHF
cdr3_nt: TGTGCCAGTAGTATAAGTCAGGGCGGATGGCAGCCCCAGCATTTT

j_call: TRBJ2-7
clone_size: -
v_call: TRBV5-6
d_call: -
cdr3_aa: CASSLGQSPTYEQYF
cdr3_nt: TGTGCCAGCAGCTTGGGGCAGTCTCCTACCTACGAGCAGTACTTC

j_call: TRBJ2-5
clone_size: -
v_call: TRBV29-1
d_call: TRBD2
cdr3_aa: CSVEESGTFAQYF
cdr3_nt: TGCAGCGTTGAAGAAAGCGGGACCTTTGCCCAGTACTTC

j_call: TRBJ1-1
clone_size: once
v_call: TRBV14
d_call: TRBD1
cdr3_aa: CASSLRDRGFWTEAFF
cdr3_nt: TGTGCCAGCAGCCTCCGGGACAGGGGTTTTTGGACTGAAGCTTTCTTT

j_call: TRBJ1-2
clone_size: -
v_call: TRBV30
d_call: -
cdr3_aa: CAWSRTASDYGYTF
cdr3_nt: TGTGCCTGGAGTCGGACCGCCTCGGACTATGGCTACACCTTC

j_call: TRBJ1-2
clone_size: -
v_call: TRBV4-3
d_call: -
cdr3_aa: CASSQERAGAHGYTF
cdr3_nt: TGCGCCAGCAGCCAAGAGAGGGCGGGGGCCCATGGCTACACCTTC

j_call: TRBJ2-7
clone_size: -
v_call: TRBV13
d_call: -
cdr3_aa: CASSSRDGSYEQYF
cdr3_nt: TGTGCCAGCAGCTCCAGGGACGGCTCCTACGAGCAGTACTTC

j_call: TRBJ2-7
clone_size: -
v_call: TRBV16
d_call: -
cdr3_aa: CASSQLSSYEQYF
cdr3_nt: TGTGCCAGCAGCCAACTCAGCTCCTACGAGCAGTACTTC

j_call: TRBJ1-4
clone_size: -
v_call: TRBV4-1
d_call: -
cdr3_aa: CASSQVPRQGYEKLFF
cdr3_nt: TGCGCCAGCAGCCAAGTACCCCGGCAGGGCTATGAAAAACTGTTTTTT

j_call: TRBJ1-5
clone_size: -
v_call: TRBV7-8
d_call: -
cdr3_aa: CASSLIDSNQPQHF
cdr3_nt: TGTGCCAGCAGCTTAATAGATAGCAATCAGCCCCAGCATTTT

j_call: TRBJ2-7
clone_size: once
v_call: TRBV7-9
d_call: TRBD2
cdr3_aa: CASSFSGGSYEQYF
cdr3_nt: TGTGCCAGCAGCTTTAGCGGGGGAAGCTACGAGCAGTACTTC

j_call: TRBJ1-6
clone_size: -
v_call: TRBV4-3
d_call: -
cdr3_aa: CASSQERAGANSPLHF
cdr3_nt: TGCGCCAGCAGCCAAGAAAGGGCAGGAGCCAATTCACCCCTCCACTTT

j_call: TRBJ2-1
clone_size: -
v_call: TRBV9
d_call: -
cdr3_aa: CASSLDQAVVNEQFF
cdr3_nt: TGTGCCAGCAGTCTAGACCAGGCGGTGGTCAATGAGCAGTTCTTC

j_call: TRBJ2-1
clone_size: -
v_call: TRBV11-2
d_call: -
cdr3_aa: CASSPRRGAGYNEQFF
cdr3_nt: TGTGCCAGCAGCCCAAGACGGGGCGCCGGTTACAATGAGCAGTTCTTC

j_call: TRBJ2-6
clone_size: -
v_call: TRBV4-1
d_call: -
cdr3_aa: CASRHYPSGANVLTF
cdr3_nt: TGCGCCAGCAGACACTACCCCTCTGGGGCCAACGTCCTGACTTTC

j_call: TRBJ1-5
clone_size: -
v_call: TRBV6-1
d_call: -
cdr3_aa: CASRLVTTSNQPQHF
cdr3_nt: TGTGCCAGCAGACTCGTCACTACTAGCAATCAGCCCCAGCATTTT

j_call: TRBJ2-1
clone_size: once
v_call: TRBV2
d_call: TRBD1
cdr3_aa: CASIPGTEYNEQFF
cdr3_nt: TGTGCCAGCATCCCCGGGACAGAGTACAATGAGCAGTTCTTC

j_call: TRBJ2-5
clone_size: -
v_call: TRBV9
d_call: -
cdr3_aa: CASSEFGVQAETQYF
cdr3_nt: TGTGCCAGCAGCGAGTTCGGGGTCCAGGCGGAGACCCAGTACTTC

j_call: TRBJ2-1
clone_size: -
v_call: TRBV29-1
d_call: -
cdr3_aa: CSVEGPSSSYNEQFF
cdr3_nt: TGCAGCGTTGAGGGACCCTCGAGCTCCTACAATGAGCAGTTCTTC

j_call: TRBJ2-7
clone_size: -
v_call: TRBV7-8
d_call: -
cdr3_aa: CASSLQELGGYEQYF
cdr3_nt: TGTGCCAGCAGCTTACAGGAACTAGGTGGCTACGAGCAGTACTTC

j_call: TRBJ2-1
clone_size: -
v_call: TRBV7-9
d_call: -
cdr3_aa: CASSPGNNEQFF
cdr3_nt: TGTGCCAGCAGCCCGGGAAACAATGAGCAGTTCTTC

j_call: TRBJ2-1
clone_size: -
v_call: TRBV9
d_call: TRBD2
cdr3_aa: CASSVLPLGGGNSYNEQFF
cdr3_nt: TGTGCCAGCAGCGTACTTCCCCTTGGCGGGGGGAATTCCTACAATGAGCAGTTCTTC

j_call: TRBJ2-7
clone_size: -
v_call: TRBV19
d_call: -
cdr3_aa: CASSIGSGLGEQYF
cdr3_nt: TGTGCCAGTAGTATAGGGTCTGGTTTGGGAGAGCAGTACTTC

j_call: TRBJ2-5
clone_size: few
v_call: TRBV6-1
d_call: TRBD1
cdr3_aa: CASSEWYWDRVIQYF
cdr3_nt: TGTGCCAGCAGTGAATGGTATTGGGACAGGGTTATCCAGTACTTC

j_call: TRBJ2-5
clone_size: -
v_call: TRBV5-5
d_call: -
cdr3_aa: CASSLVGGLQETQYF
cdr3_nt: TGTGCCAGCAGCTTGGTGGGGGGACTCCAAGAGACCCAGTACTTC

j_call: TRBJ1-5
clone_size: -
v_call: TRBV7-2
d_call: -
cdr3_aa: CASSRDGYSNQPQHF
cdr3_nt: TGTGCCAGCAGTCGGGACGGATATAGCAATCAGCCCCAGCATTTT

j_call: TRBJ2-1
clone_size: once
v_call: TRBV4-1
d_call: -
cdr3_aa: CASSQTDRRMRQFF
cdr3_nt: TGCGCCAGCAGCCAAACGGACCGGAGGATGAGGCAGTTCTTC

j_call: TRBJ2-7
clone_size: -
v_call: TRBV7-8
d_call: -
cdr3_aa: CASSKGQRREQYF
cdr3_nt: TGTGCCAGCAGCAAGGGCCAGCGGAGGGAGCAGTACTTC